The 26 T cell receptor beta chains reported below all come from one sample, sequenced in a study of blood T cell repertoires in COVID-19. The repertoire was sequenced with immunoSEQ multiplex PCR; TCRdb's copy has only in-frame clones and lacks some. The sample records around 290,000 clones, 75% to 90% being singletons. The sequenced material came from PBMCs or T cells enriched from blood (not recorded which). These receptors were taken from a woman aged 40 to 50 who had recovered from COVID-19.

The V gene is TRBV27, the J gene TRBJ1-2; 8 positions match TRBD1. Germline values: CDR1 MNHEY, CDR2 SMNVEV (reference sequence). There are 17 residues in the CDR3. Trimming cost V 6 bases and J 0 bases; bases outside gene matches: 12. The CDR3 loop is CASSHLGTGRSNYGYTF. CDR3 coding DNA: TGTGCCAGCAGCCACCTCGGGACAGGACGCTCTAACTATGGCTACACCTTC.

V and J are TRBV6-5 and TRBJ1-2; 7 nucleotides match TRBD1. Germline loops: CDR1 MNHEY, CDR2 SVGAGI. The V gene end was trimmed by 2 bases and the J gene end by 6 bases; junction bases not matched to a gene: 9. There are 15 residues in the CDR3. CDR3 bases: TGTGCCAGCAGTTACGCCACAGGGGAGGAGCATGGCTACACCTTC. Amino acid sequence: CASSYATGEEHGYTF.

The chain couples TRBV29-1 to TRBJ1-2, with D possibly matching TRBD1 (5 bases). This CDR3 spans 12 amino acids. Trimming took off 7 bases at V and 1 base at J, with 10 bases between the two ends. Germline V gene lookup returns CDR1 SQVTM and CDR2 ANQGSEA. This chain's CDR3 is CSGGGGNYGYTF. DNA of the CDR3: TGCAGCGGGGGCGGAGGTAACTATGGCTACACCTTC. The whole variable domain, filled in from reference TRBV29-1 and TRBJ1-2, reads SAVISQKPSRDICQRGTSLTIQCQVDSQVTMMFWYRQQPGQSLTLIATANQGSEATYESGFVIDKFPISRPNLTFSTLTVSNMSPEDSSIYLCSGGGGNYGYTFGSGTRLTVV.

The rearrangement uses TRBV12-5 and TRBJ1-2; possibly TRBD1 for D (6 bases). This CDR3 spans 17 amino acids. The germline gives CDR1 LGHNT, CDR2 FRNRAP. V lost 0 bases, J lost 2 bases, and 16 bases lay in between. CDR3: CASGLVVFGQQNYGYTF. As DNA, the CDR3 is TGTGCTAGTGGTTTGGTTGTTTTTGGACAGCAGAACTATGGCTACACCTTC.

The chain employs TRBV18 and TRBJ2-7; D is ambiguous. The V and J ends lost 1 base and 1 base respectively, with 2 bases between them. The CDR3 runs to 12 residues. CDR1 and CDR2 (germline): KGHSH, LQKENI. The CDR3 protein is CASSPLSYEQYF. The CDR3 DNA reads TGTGCCAGCTCACCACTATCCTACGAGCAGTACTTC.

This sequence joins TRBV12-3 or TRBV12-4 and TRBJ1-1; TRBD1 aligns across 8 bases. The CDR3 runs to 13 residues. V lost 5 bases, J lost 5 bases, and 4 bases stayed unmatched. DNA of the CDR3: TGTGCCAGCAGTGTGACAGGGGCAACTGAAGCTTTCTTT. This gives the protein CASSVTGATEAFF.

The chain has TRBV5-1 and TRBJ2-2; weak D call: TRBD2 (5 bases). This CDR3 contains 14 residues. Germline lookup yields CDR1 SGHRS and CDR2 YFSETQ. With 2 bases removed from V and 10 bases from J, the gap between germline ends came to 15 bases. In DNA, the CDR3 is TGCGCCAGCAGCTTAACGACTACAACCCTGGAGCTGTTTTTT. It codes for CASSLTTTTLELFF.

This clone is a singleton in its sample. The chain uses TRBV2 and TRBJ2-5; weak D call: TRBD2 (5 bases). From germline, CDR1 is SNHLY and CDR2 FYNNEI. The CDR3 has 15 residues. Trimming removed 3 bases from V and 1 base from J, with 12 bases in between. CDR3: CASSDWSGIQETQYF. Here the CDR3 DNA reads TGTGCCAGCAGTGATTGGTCGGGGATCCAAGAGACCCAGTACTTC.

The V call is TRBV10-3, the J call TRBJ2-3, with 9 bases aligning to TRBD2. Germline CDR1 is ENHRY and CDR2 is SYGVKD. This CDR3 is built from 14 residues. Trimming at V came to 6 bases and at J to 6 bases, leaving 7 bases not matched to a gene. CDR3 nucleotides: TGTGCCATCAGCGCGGGACTAGCAATGGATACGCAGTATTTT. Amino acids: CAISAGLAMDTQYF.

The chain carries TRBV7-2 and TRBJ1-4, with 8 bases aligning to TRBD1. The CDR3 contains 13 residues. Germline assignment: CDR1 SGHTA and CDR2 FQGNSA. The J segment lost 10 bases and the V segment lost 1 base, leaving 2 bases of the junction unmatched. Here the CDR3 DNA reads TGTGCCAGCAGCTTAGTGGACAGGGCAAAACTGTTTTTT. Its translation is CASSLVDRAKLFF. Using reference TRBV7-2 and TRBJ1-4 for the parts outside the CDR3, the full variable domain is GAGVSQSPSNKVTEKGKDVELRCDPISGHTALYWYRQSLGQGLEFLIYFQGNSAPDKSGLPSDRFSAERTGGSVSTLTIQRTQQEDSAVYLCASSLVDRAKLFFGSGTQLSVL.

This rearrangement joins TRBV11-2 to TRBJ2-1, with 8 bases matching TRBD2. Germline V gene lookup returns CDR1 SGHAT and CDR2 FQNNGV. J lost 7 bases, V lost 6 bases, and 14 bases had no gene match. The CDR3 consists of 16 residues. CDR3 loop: CASRRSLGLEYNEQFF. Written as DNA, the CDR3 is TGTGCCAGCAGGAGAAGTCTGGGACTAGAATATAATGAGCAGTTCTTC.

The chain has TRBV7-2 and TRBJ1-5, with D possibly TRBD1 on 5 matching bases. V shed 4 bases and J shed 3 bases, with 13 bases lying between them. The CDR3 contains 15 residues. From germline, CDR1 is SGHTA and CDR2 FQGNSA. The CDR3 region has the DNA TGTGCCAGCAGCTCACATCAGGGTTTCAATCAGCCCCAGCATTTT. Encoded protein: CASSSHQGFNQPQHF. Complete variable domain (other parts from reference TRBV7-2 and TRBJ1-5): GAGVSQSPSNKVTEKGKDVELRCDPISGHTALYWYRQSLGQGLEFLIYFQGNSAPDKSGLPSDRFSAERTGGSVSTLTIQRTQQEDSAVYLCASSSHQGFNQPQHFGDGTRLSIL.

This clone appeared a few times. CDR3 loop: CASSRPGTGDYGYTF. In DNA, the CDR3 is TGCGCCAGCAGTCGCCCCGGGACAGGAGACTATGGCTACACCTTC. The rearrangement links TRBV23-1 to TRBJ1-2; 8 nucleotides match TRBD1. TRBV23-1 is identified as an open reading frame with a role that is uncertain. Unmatched junction bases numbered 7, after V lost 4 bases and J lost 3 bases. The CDR3 has 15 amino acids.

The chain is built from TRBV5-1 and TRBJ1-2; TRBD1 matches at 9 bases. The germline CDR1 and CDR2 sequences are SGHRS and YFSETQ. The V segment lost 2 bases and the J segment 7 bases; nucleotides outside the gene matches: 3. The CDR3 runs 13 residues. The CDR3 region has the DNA TGCGCCAGCAGCTTACAGGGGGCGAGTGGCTACACCTTC. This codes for CASSLQGASGYTF.

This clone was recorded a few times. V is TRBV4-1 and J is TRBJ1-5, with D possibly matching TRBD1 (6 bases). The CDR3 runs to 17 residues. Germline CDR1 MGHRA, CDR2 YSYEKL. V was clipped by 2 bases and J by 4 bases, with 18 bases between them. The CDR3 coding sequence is TGCGCCAGCAGCCAATTCCCGACGAGGGGGTGGAATCAGCCCCAGCATTTT. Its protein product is CASSQFPTRGWNQPQHF.

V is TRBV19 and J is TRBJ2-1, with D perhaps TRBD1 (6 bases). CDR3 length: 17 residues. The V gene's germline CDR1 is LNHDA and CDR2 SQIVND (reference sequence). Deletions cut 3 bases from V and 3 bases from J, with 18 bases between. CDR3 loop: CASSIIFTGSGYNEQFF. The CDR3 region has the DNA TGTGCCAGTAGTATTATCTTTACAGGGTCCGGCTACAATGAGCAGTTCTTC. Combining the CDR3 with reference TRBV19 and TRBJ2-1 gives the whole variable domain DGGITQSPKYLFRKEGQNVTLSCEQNLNHDAMYWYRQDPGQGLRLIYYSQIVNDFQKGDIAEGYSVSREKKESFPLTVTSAQKNPTAFYLCASSIIFTGSGYNEQFFGPGTRLTVL.

The chain's CDR3 is CASSEGQLNTEAFF. As DNA, the CDR3 is TGTGCCAGCAGCGAGGGACAGTTGAACACTGAAGCTTTCTTT. The chain uses TRBV5-4 and TRBJ1-1; 7 bases agree with TRBD1. The V segment lost 4 bases and the J segment 0 bases; nucleotides outside the gene matches: 3. This CDR3 is built from 14 residues. The germline V gene encodes CDR1 SGHNT and CDR2 YYREEE (reference sequence).

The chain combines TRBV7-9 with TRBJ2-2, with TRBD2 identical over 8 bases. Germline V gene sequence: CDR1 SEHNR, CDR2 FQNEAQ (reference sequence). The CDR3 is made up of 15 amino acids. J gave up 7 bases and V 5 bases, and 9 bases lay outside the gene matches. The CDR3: CASSPRLATIGELFF. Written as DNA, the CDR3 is TGTGCCAGCAGCCCCCGACTAGCGACAATCGGGGAGCTGTTTTTT.

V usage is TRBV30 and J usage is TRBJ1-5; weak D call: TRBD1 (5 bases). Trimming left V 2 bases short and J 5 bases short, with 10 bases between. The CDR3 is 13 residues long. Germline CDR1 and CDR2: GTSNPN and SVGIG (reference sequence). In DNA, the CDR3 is TGTGCCTGGAGTCCCAGGGAGGATCAGCCCCAGCATTTT. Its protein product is CAWSPREDQPQHF.

CDR3 residues: CATSRDRGRQETQYF. CDR3 in DNA: TGTGCCACCAGCAGAGATCGAGGGAGGCAAGAGACCCAGTACTTC. The V call is TRBV15, the J call TRBJ2-5; a weak D match, TRBD2 (6 bases). The V end was cut by 0 bases, the J end by 2 bases, with 10 bases between. The CDR3 is 15 residues long. From germline, CDR1 is LNHNV and CDR2 YYDKDF (reference sequence).

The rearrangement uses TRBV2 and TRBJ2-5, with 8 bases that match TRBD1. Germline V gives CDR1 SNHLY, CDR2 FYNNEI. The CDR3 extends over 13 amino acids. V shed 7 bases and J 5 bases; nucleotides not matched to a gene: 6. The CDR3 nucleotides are TGTGCCAGCAACTTCAACAGGGGGGAGACCCAGTACTTC. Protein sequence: CASNFNRGETQYF.

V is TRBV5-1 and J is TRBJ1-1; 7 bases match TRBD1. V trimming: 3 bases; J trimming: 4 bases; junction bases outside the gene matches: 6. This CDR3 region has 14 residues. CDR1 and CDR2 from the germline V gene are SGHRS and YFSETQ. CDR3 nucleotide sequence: TGCGCCAGCAGCTCGCAGGGGGTGAGCACTGAAGCTTTCTTT. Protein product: CASSSQGVSTEAFF.

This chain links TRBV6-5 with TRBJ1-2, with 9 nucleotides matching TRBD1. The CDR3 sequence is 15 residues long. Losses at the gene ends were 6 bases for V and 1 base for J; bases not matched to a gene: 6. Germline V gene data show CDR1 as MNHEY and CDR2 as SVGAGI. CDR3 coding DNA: TGTGCCAGCAGCTGGACAGGGGCTCTTAACTATGGCTACACCTTC. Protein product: CASSWTGALNYGYTF.

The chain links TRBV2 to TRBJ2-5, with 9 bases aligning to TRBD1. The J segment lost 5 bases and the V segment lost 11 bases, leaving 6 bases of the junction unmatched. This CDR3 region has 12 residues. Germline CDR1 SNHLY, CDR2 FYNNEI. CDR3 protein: CAVDRGSETQYF. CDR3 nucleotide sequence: TGTGCCGTAGACAGGGGGTCGGAGACCCAGTACTTC. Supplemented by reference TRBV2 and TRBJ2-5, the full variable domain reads EPEVTQTPSHQVTQMGQEVILRCVPISNHLYFYWYRQILGQKVEFLVSFYNNEISEKSEIFDDQFSVERPDGSNFTLKIRSTKLEDSAMYFCAVDRGSETQYFGPGTRLLVL.

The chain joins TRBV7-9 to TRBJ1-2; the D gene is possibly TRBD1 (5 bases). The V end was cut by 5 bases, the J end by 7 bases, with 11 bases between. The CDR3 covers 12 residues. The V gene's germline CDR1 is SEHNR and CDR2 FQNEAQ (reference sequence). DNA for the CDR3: TGTGCCAGCAGCGTAGGACAAGGTGGCTACACCTTC. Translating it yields CASSVGQGGYTF.

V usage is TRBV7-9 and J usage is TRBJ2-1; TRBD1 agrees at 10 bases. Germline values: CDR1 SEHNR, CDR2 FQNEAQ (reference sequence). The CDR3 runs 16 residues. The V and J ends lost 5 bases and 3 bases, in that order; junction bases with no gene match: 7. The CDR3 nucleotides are TGTGCCAGCAGCCCCGGACAGGGGGTATACTACAATGAGCAGTTCTTC. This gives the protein CASSPGQGVYYNEQFF.